The rows below give T cell receptor beta chains drawn from one sample of a study of OX40 agonist ivuxolimab in advanced cancers. Produced via immunoSEQ multiplex PCR; TCRdb's table is partial and in-frame only. This table has more than 80,000 clones, more than 70% appearing once. The material was CD4+ or CD8+ T cells sorted from blood, obtained in a trial of the OX40 agonist ivuxolimab. The receptors here all came from an adult with an advanced solid tumor such as melanoma, head and neck, liver or kidney cancer. Both conserved end residues are part of each CDR3. Each record gives: D gene, V gene, clone size, J gene, CDR3 protein, CDR3 DNA. D genes are given only for firm matches. Clone size is given for some rows only: seen once, a few or many times, or a class if the clone is expanded.

d_call: .; v_call: TRBV30; clone_size: once; j_call: TRBJ1-6; cdr3_aa: CAWSPGVLPYSPLHF; cdr3_nt: TGTGCCTGGAGTCCCGGGGTTCTACCCTATTCACCCCTCCACTTT
d_call: .; v_call: TRBV7-8; clone_size: .; j_call: TRBJ2-7; cdr3_aa: CASSLAGREQYF; cdr3_nt: TGTGCCAGCAGCTTAGCGGGGCGCGAGCAGTACTTC
d_call: TRBD2; v_call: TRBV12-5; clone_size: .; j_call: TRBJ2-5; cdr3_aa: CASATGLVETQYF; cdr3_nt: TGTGCTAGTGCCACTGGACTAGTTGAGACCCAGTACTTC
d_call: .; v_call: TRBV11-2; clone_size: .; j_call: TRBJ2-7; cdr3_aa: CASSLVSTGASYEQYF; cdr3_nt: TGTGCCAGCAGCTTAGTCAGTACGGGAGCCTCCTACGAGCAGTACTTC
d_call: .; v_call: TRBV9; clone_size: once; j_call: TRBJ2-1; cdr3_aa: CASSVQQGNEQFF; cdr3_nt: TGTGCCAGCAGCGTCCAACAGGGCAATGAGCAGTTCTTC
d_call: TRBD1; v_call: TRBV6-1; clone_size: few; j_call: TRBJ1-5; cdr3_aa: CASSAPTGTDQPQHF; cdr3_nt: TGTGCCAGCAGTGCCCCCACAGGGACAGATCAGCCCCAGCATTTT
d_call: .; v_call: TRBV29-1; clone_size: .; j_call: TRBJ1-5; cdr3_aa: CSVGGQDQPQHF; cdr3_nt: TGCAGCGTTGGGGGGCAAGATCAGCCCCAGCATTTT
d_call: .; v_call: TRBV25-1; clone_size: .; j_call: TRBJ1-5; cdr3_aa: CASRDSLGNQPQHF; cdr3_nt: TGTGCCAGCAGGGACAGTCTCGGCAATCAGCCCCAGCATTTT
d_call: TRBD2; v_call: TRBV4-1; clone_size: .; j_call: TRBJ2-3; cdr3_aa: CASGTHGTSGGARNTQYF; cdr3_nt: TGCGCCAGCGGTACCCACGGGACTAGCGGGGGGGCCAGGAATACGCAGTATTTT
d_call: .; v_call: TRBV19; clone_size: few; j_call: TRBJ2-7; cdr3_aa: CASSKDHYTEQYF; cdr3_nt: TGTGCCAGTAGTAAAGACCACTACACCGAGCAGTACTTC
d_call: .; v_call: TRBV10-3; clone_size: once; j_call: TRBJ2-2; cdr3_aa: CAISESSALNTGELFF; cdr3_nt: TGTGCCATCAGTGAGTCTTCAGCGCTGAACACCGGGGAGCTGTTTTTT
d_call: TRBD2; v_call: TRBV5-1; clone_size: .; j_call: TRBJ2-3; cdr3_aa: CASSLVSSGRVHTDTQYF; cdr3_nt: TGCGCCAGCAGCTTGGTCTCTAGCGGGAGGGTTCACACAGATACGCAGTATTTT
d_call: .; v_call: TRBV30; clone_size: .; j_call: TRBJ2-2; cdr3_aa: CACTENTGELFF; cdr3_nt: TGTGCCTGTACAGAGAACACCGGGGAGCTGTTTTTT
d_call: .; v_call: TRBV15; clone_size: .; j_call: TRBJ1-5; cdr3_aa: CATSRAQPGSYNQPQHF; cdr3_nt: TGTGCCACCAGCAGAGCCCAGCCGGGGTCCTACAATCAGCCCCAGCATTTT
d_call: .; v_call: TRBV28; clone_size: few; j_call: TRBJ1-2; cdr3_aa: CASSWGTARGYTF; cdr3_nt: TGTGCCAGCAGCTGGGGGACGGCGAGGGGCTACACCTTC
d_call: .; v_call: TRBV6-1; clone_size: .; j_call: TRBJ1-2; cdr3_aa: CASSEAAGSGYGYTF; cdr3_nt: TGTGCCAGCAGTGAAGCGGCAGGGTCGGGGTATGGCTACACCTTC
d_call: .; v_call: TRBV5-4; clone_size: .; j_call: TRBJ2-2; cdr3_aa: CASSLSMGNTGELFF; cdr3_nt: TGTGCCAGCAGCTTGTCTATGGGGAACACCGGGGAGCTGTTTTTT
d_call: TRBD2; v_call: TRBV7-2; clone_size: .; j_call: TRBJ2-3; cdr3_aa: CASSLGLAGGGDTQYF; cdr3_nt: TGTGCCAGCAGCTTGGGACTAGCGGGAGGAGGGGATACGCAGTATTTT
d_call: TRBD1; v_call: TRBV30; clone_size: .; j_call: TRBJ2-7; cdr3_aa: CAYQGAFYEQYF; cdr3_nt: TGTGCCTACCAGGGGGCTTTCTACGAGCAGTACTTC
d_call: TRBD2; v_call: TRBV19; clone_size: .; j_call: TRBJ2-1; cdr3_aa: CASSLRTSGGRSSYNEQFF; cdr3_nt: TGTGCCAGTAGTTTGCGGACTAGCGGGGGGCGAAGCTCCTACAATGAGCAGTTCTTC
d_call: .; v_call: TRBV27; clone_size: .; j_call: TRBJ2-1; cdr3_aa: CASGVANEQFF; cdr3_nt: TGTGCCAGCGGAGTCGCCAATGAGCAGTTCTTC
d_call: .; v_call: TRBV15; clone_size: .; j_call: TRBJ2-5; cdr3_aa: CATSRDPQETQYF; cdr3_nt: TGTGCCACCAGCAGAGATCCACAAGAGACCCAGTACTTC
d_call: TRBD1; v_call: TRBV7-3; clone_size: .; j_call: TRBJ2-6; cdr3_aa: CASKQGAGANVLTF; cdr3_nt: TGTGCCAGCAAACAGGGGGCTGGGGCCAACGTCCTGACTTTC
d_call: .; v_call: TRBV6-1; clone_size: .; j_call: TRBJ1-2; cdr3_aa: CASTPQVGWNYGYTF; cdr3_nt: TGTGCCAGCACACCCCAGGTGGGGTGGAACTATGGCTACACCTTC
d_call: TRBD1; v_call: TRBV7-2; clone_size: .; j_call: TRBJ1-1; cdr3_aa: CASSSGDRRAFF; cdr3_nt: TGTGCCAGCAGCTCGGGGGACAGGCGGGCTTTCTTT
d_call: .; v_call: TRBV15; clone_size: few; j_call: TRBJ1-2; cdr3_aa: CATSRVAGLGGYTF; cdr3_nt: TGTGCCACCAGCAGAGTCGCAGGCCTGGGTGGCTACACCTTC
d_call: TRBD1; v_call: TRBV7-3; clone_size: .; j_call: TRBJ2-7; cdr3_aa: CASSPGTVVGEQYF; cdr3_nt: TGTGCCAGCAGCCCCGGGACAGTTGTTGGGGAGCAGTACTTC
d_call: .; v_call: TRBV5-5; clone_size: .; j_call: TRBJ2-1; cdr3_aa: CASSPAIGRTYNEQFF; cdr3_nt: TGTGCCAGCAGCCCCGCGATAGGCCGGACCTACAATGAGCAGTTCTTC
d_call: .; v_call: TRBV5-1; clone_size: .; j_call: TRBJ2-5; cdr3_aa: CASSLGGWDQETQYF; cdr3_nt: TGCGCCAGCAGCTTGGGGGGCTGGGATCAAGAGACCCAGTACTTC
d_call: .; v_call: TRBV15; clone_size: .; j_call: TRBJ2-7; cdr3_aa: CATSRDATAPSGEQYF; cdr3_nt: TGTGCCACCAGCAGAGATGCCACGGCACCCTCTGGGGAGCAGTACTTC
d_call: .; v_call: TRBV6-5; clone_size: .; j_call: TRBJ2-5; cdr3_aa: CASSYTRTGYQETQYF; cdr3_nt: TGTGCCAGCAGTTATACCCGCACAGGTTACCAAGAGACCCAGTACTTC
d_call: TRBD2; v_call: TRBV2; clone_size: .; j_call: TRBJ2-3; cdr3_aa: CASRTARGGGDTDTQYF; cdr3_nt: TGTGCCAGCAGAACCGCGAGGGGCGGGGGGGATACAGATACGCAGTATTTT
d_call: TRBD1; v_call: TRBV5-1; clone_size: .; j_call: TRBJ2-7; cdr3_aa: CASSWGQTYEQYF; cdr3_nt: TGCGCCAGCAGTTGGGGACAGACCTACGAGCAGTACTTC
d_call: TRBD1; v_call: TRBV5-6; clone_size: .; j_call: TRBJ2-7; cdr3_aa: CASSLGTGESSYEQYF; cdr3_nt: TGTGCCAGCAGCTTGGGGACAGGGGAGAGCTCCTACGAGCAGTACTTC
d_call: .; v_call: TRBV19; clone_size: .; j_call: TRBJ2-5; cdr3_aa: CASRPQGTVAQYF; cdr3_nt: TGTGCCAGTAGGCCACAGGGAACAGTGGCCCAGTACTTC
d_call: .; v_call: TRBV6-1; clone_size: once; j_call: TRBJ2-7; cdr3_aa: CASSEVIGGFPAYEQYF; cdr3_nt: TGTGCCAGCAGTGAAGTGATAGGCGGGTTCCCAGCCTACGAGCAGTACTTC
d_call: TRBD1; v_call: TRBV6-1; clone_size: .; j_call: TRBJ1-2; cdr3_aa: CASIQTGVGGYTF; cdr3_nt: TGTGCCAGCATCCAAACAGGGGTGGGAGGCTACACCTTC
d_call: TRBD1; v_call: TRBV28; clone_size: .; j_call: TRBJ1-1; cdr3_aa: CASSLGTGEAFF; cdr3_nt: TGTGCCAGCAGTTTGGGGACAGGTGAAGCTTTCTTT
d_call: .; v_call: TRBV15; clone_size: .; j_call: TRBJ1-5; cdr3_aa: CATSRSPMTGINQPQHF; cdr3_nt: TGTGCCACCAGCAGATCGCCAATGACAGGAATCAATCAGCCCCAGCATTTT
d_call: .; v_call: TRBV6-6; clone_size: few; j_call: TRBJ1-6; cdr3_aa: CASSYFTTGNSPLHF; cdr3_nt: TGTGCCAGCAGTTACTTCACGACAGGCAATTCACCCCTCCACTTT
d_call: .; v_call: TRBV29-1; clone_size: .; j_call: TRBJ1-2; cdr3_aa: CSVEGVGLGYTF; cdr3_nt: TGCAGCGTTGAAGGGGTGGGCCTCGGCTACACCTTC
d_call: .; v_call: TRBV2; clone_size: .; j_call: TRBJ2-7; cdr3_aa: CASRVRQDYEQYF; cdr3_nt: TGTGCCAGCAGGGTGAGACAGGACTACGAGCAGTACTTC
d_call: .; v_call: TRBV13; clone_size: .; j_call: TRBJ2-4; cdr3_aa: CASSLRDSAKNIQYF; cdr3_nt: TGTGCCAGCAGCTTAAGGGACTCAGCCAAAAACATTCAGTACTTC
d_call: .; v_call: TRBV7-9; clone_size: .; j_call: TRBJ1-1; cdr3_aa: CASSFGDTEAFF; cdr3_nt: TGTGCCAGCAGCTTTGGTGACACTGAAGCTTTCTTT
d_call: .; v_call: TRBV27; clone_size: .; j_call: TRBJ1-5; cdr3_aa: CASSLIRNQPQHF; cdr3_nt: TGTGCCAGCAGTTTAATTCGGAATCAGCCCCAGCATTTT
d_call: .; v_call: TRBV2; clone_size: once; j_call: TRBJ1-2; cdr3_aa: CASRATGTPYGYTF; cdr3_nt: TGTGCCAGCAGGGCTACCGGGACCCCCTATGGCTACACCTTC
d_call: TRBD2; v_call: TRBV19; clone_size: .; j_call: TRBJ2-1; cdr3_aa: CASRTSGGVGEQFF; cdr3_nt: TGTGCCAGTCGGACTAGCGGGGGCGTGGGTGAGCAGTTCTTC